The rows below give T cell receptor beta chains drawn from one sample of a study of a mutant IDH1 vaccine in newly diagnosed glioma. TCRdb's table, derived via immunoSEQ multiplex PCR, lists solely in-frame clones and lacks some. The data show 34,000 or so clones, over 65% seen once. The antigens for these receptors are not known. Source: PBMCs, taken from a glioma patient whose treatment included an IDH1 peptide vaccine. All receptors come from a man aged 30-40 years with glioma. Both conserved end residues are part of each CDR3. D genes are given only for firm matches. Size values are once, few and many counts, or a class for expanded clones, and some rows have none.

V: TRBV30
D: .
J: TRBJ1-1
size: few
DNA: TGTGCCTGGAGCCCTGAAAGGAACACTGAAGCTTTCTTT
CDR3: CAWSPERNTEAFF

V: TRBV2
D: .
J: TRBJ2-2
size: .
DNA: TGTGCCAGCAGTAGAGAAGGGCAGGCCGGGGAGCTGTTTTTT
CDR3: CASSREGQAGELFF

V: TRBV5-4
D: .
J: TRBJ2-1
size: .
DNA: TGTGCCAGCAGCTTAGATAACAATGAGCAGTTCTTC
CDR3: CASSLDNNEQFF

V: TRBV5-6
D: TRBD2
J: TRBJ2-5
size: .
DNA: TGTGCCAGCAGCTTGGTCGCGGGAGGTCGAGAGACCCAGTACTTC
CDR3: CASSLVAGGRETQYF

V: TRBV6-6
D: .
J: TRBJ2-7
size: .
DNA: TGTGCCAGCAGCCAGGGCGCCTACGAGCAGTACTTC
CDR3: CASSQGAYEQYF

V: TRBV5-1
D: .
J: TRBJ2-4
size: .
DNA: TGCGCCAGCAGCTTGGGGGGAGCCAAAAACATTCAGTACTTC
CDR3: CASSLGGAKNIQYF

V: TRBV5-5
D: .
J: TRBJ2-2
size: .
DNA: TGTGCCAGCAGCTTACGAAGTACAGCTAACACCGGGGAGCTGTTTTTT
CDR3: CASSLRSTANTGELFF

V: TRBV18
D: TRBD1
J: TRBJ2-5
size: .
DNA: TGTGCCAGCTCACCGGGACAGGGAGGGGAGACCCAGTACTTC
CDR3: CASSPGQGGETQYF

V: TRBV7-2
D: .
J: TRBJ2-3
size: .
DNA: TGTGCCAGCAGCTTAGCATATAACGAGCGGGTTACTAGGGATACGCAGTATTTT
CDR3: CASSLAYNERVTRDTQYF

V: TRBV5-1
D: .
J: TRBJ1-2
size: .
DNA: TGCGCCAGCAGCTTCGGGGGGGGCGACTATGGCTACACCTTC
CDR3: CASSFGGGDYGYTF

V: TRBV11-2
D: .
J: TRBJ1-1
size: .
DNA: TGTGCCAGCAGCTTCAGCCGGATGAACACTGAAGCTTTCTTT
CDR3: CASSFSRMNTEAFF

V: TRBV20-1
D: .
J: TRBJ1-1
size: few
DNA: TGCAGTACCAGTACCACTGAAGCTTTCTTT
CDR3: CSTSTTEAFF

V: TRBV7-9
D: TRBD1
J: TRBJ1-1
size: .
DNA: TGTGCCAGCAGCATGACAGGGCTGCTGACTGAAGCTTTCTTT
CDR3: CASSMTGLLTEAFF

V: TRBV27
D: .
J: TRBJ2-3
size: .
DNA: TGTGCCAGCAGTTTATCGTGGCGAACCACAGATACGCAGTATTTT
CDR3: CASSLSWRTTDTQYF

V: TRBV2
D: TRBD2
J: TRBJ2-3
size: .
DNA: TGTGCCAGCAGTGAAGAGCGAGCGGGAGAAACAGATACGCAGTATTTT
CDR3: CASSEERAGETDTQYF

V: TRBV27
D: .
J: TRBJ1-5
size: .
DNA: TGTGCCAGCAGTTTCTACCAGGGTAGTAATCAGCCCCAGCATTTT
CDR3: CASSFYQGSNQPQHF

V: TRBV5-4
D: .
J: TRBJ1-2
size: .
DNA: TGTGCCAGCAGCTTGCCGGGAGCTAACTATGGCTACACCTTC
CDR3: CASSLPGANYGYTF

V: TRBV4-1
D: .
J: TRBJ2-1
size: .
DNA: TGCGCCAGCAGCCAAGTTAAACATCGGGCGGGAATCTCCTACAATGAGCAGTTCTTC
CDR3: CASSQVKHRAGISYNEQFF

V: TRBV6-5
D: .
J: TRBJ2-3
size: .
DNA: TGTGCCAGCAGTCCCTGGAGGGGCACAGATACGCAGTATTTT
CDR3: CASSPWRGTDTQYF

V: TRBV6-1
D: .
J: TRBJ1-2
size: once
DNA: TGTGCCAGCAGCGACGGATCATGGGCCTATGGCTACACCTTC
CDR3: CASSDGSWAYGYTF

V: TRBV2
D: TRBD2
J: TRBJ2-7
size: .
DNA: TGTGCCAGCAGATTCTGGGCGGGAGGGCCGAGCGAGCAGTACTTC
CDR3: CASRFWAGGPSEQYF

V: TRBV7-9
D: .
J: TRBJ2-6
size: .
DNA: TGTGCCAGCACCCCTGAGGGGGGTCCTTTTTCTGGGGCCAACGTCCTGACTTTC
CDR3: CASTPEGGPFSGANVLTF

V: TRBV6-6
D: .
J: TRBJ1-2
size: .
DNA: TGTGCCAGCAGTTACTCGGCGGACTATGGCTACACCTTC
CDR3: CASSYSADYGYTF

V: TRBV15
D: TRBD1
J: TRBJ2-7
size: .
DNA: TGTGCCACCAGCAGAGATAGGGGACAGGGGGCTTACGAGCAGTACTTC
CDR3: CATSRDRGQGAYEQYF

V: TRBV25-1
D: .
J: TRBJ1-1
size: .
DNA: TGTGCCAGCAGGGGACATCTGAACACTGAAGCTTTCTTT
CDR3: CASRGHLNTEAFF

V: TRBV25-1
D: .
J: TRBJ1-2
size: .
DNA: TGTGCCAGCAGTGAATCGACAGCCTATGGCTACACCTTC
CDR3: CASSESTAYGYTF

V: TRBV9
D: .
J: TRBJ2-7
size: .
DNA: TGTGCCAGCAGCGTAGGCCCCCGATCCTACGAGCAGTACTTC
CDR3: CASSVGPRSYEQYF

V: TRBV7-9
D: TRBD1
J: TRBJ2-3
size: .
DNA: TGTGCCAGCAGCCGACCCGGACAGGGGACAGATACGCAGTATTTT
CDR3: CASSRPGQGTDTQYF

V: TRBV19
D: TRBD2
J: TRBJ2-7
size: .
DNA: TGTGCCAGTAAGTCGCCTCGTCCGGGACTAGCGGGCCTTGGGCGGTACTACGAGCAGTACTTC
CDR3: CASKSPRPGLAGLGRYYEQYF

V: TRBV19
D: TRBD1
J: TRBJ1-5
size: .
DNA: TGTGCCAGTAGTATATGGACAGGGATGATTGGTAGCAATCAGCCCCAGCATTTT
CDR3: CASSIWTGMIGSNQPQHF

V: TRBV28
D: .
J: TRBJ1-5
size: .
DNA: TGTGCCAGCAGTTTCCCCGGGGTAAGCAATCAGCCCCAGCATTTT
CDR3: CASSFPGVSNQPQHF

V: TRBV12-5
D: TRBD1
J: TRBJ2-7
size: .
DNA: TGTGCTAGTGGTTTGGTACTGGGACAGGGGGCAGGAGAGCAGTACTTC
CDR3: CASGLVLGQGAGEQYF

V: TRBV4-1
D: .
J: TRBJ1-1
size: .
DNA: TGCGCCAGCAGCCAAGTTAAAGGGAACACTGAAGCTTTCTTT
CDR3: CASSQVKGNTEAFF

V: TRBV18
D: .
J: TRBJ1-5
size: .
DNA: TGTGCCAGCTCCCTTAAGACAGAGATCAATCAGCCCCAGCATTTT
CDR3: CASSLKTEINQPQHF

V: TRBV27
D: TRBD1
J: TRBJ1-4
size: .
DNA: TGTGCCAGCAGTTCCCTCGGGACAGATAATGAAAAACTGTTTTTT
CDR3: CASSSLGTDNEKLFF

V: TRBV5-1
D: TRBD1
J: TRBJ1-2
size: .
DNA: TGCGCCAGCAGCCTCCCGGGACAGGGGAACGGCTACACCTTC
CDR3: CASSLPGQGNGYTF

V: TRBV18
D: .
J: TRBJ2-3
size: .
DNA: TGTGCCAGCTCACCCCCGGGAAGCACAGATACGCAGTATTTT
CDR3: CASSPPGSTDTQYF

V: TRBV6-5
D: .
J: TRBJ1-1
size: medium-sized
DNA: TGTGCCAGCAGTTACCTTCCAGGGCAGAACACTGAAGCTTTCTTT
CDR3: CASSYLPGQNTEAFF

V: TRBV20-1
D: .
J: TRBJ1-2
size: .
DNA: TGCAGTGCTGGGACGGATTATGGCTACACCTTC
CDR3: CSAGTDYGYTF

V: TRBV5-4
D: TRBD2
J: TRBJ2-2
size: few
DNA: TGTGCCAGCAGCCCCCGGGGGGGACCGAACACCGGGGAGCTGTTTTTT
CDR3: CASSPRGGPNTGELFF

V: TRBV7-8
D: TRBD2
J: TRBJ2-3
size: .
DNA: TGTGCCAGCAGCGTAAAATGGACTAGCGGGTCGTGGGATACGCAGTATTTT
CDR3: CASSVKWTSGSWDTQYF

V: TRBV30
D: .
J: TRBJ1-1
size: .
DNA: TGTGCCTGGAGGGACCGGGAGGGGCGGATCACTGAAGCTTTCTTT
CDR3: CAWRDREGRITEAFF

V: TRBV27
D: TRBD1
J: TRBJ2-7
size: .
DNA: TGTGCCAGCAGTCACGATCCGGGACAGAGGCTGGACGAGCAGTACTTC
CDR3: CASSHDPGQRLDEQYF

V: TRBV5-1
D: .
J: TRBJ2-7
size: .
DNA: TGCGCCAGCAGCTTGGATGGCAGGGTGGATTTCTACGAGCAGTACTTC
CDR3: CASSLDGRVDFYEQYF

V: TRBV4-1
D: TRBD2
J: TRBJ2-7
size: .
DNA: TGCGCCAGCAGCCTAGTGGGACTAGCGGGCTCCTACGAGCAGTACTTC
CDR3: CASSLVGLAGSYEQYF

V: TRBV27
D: .
J: TRBJ1-5
size: .
DNA: TGTGCCAGCAGTTTAGGCAGTCATCAGCCCCAGCATTTT
CDR3: CASSLGSHQPQHF

V: TRBV19
D: .
J: TRBJ2-7
size: .
DNA: TGTGCCAGTAGAGGACAGGGAGGGCCCTACGAGCAGTACTTC
CDR3: CASRGQGGPYEQYF

V: TRBV6-1
D: .
J: TRBJ2-7
size: .
DNA: TGTGCCAGCAGTGAAACATGGGCAACGGGCACCTCAACCTACGAGCAGTACTTC
CDR3: CASSETWATGTSTYEQYF

V: TRBV6-6
D: .
J: TRBJ2-3
size: .
DNA: TGTGCCAGCAGTTTAGCGGAGGGATCCACAGATACGCAGTATTTT
CDR3: CASSLAEGSTDTQYF

V: TRBV7-2
D: .
J: TRBJ2-4
size: .
DNA: TGTGCCAGCAGCTTAGTAGGACGGGGGAGCCAAAACATTCAGTACTTC
CDR3: CASSLVGRGSQNIQYF

V: TRBV18
D: .
J: TRBJ2-7
size: .
DNA: TGTGCCAGCTCACCAAGGTCCCCTGAGGGGCAGTACTTC
CDR3: CASSPRSPEGQYF

V: TRBV4-1
D: .
J: TRBJ2-7
size: few
DNA: TGCGCCAGCAGCCAAGGTCCACTGACAAGCTCCTACGAGCAGTACTTC
CDR3: CASSQGPLTSSYEQYF

V: TRBV5-1
D: .
J: TRBJ2-5
size: few
DNA: TGCGCCAGCAGCTTGGAAGGGCTACAAGAGACCCAGTACTTC
CDR3: CASSLEGLQETQYF

V: TRBV19
D: TRBD2
J: TRBJ2-1
size: .
DNA: TGTGCCAGTATGGGGGGAGGGCCGGTTAATGAGCAGTTCTTC
CDR3: CASMGGGPVNEQFF

V: TRBV5-6
D: .
J: TRBJ1-3
size: .
DNA: TGTGCCAGCAGCTTTCCCACGAGCTCTGGAAACACCATATATTTT
CDR3: CASSFPTSSGNTIYF

V: TRBV6-1
D: TRBD1
J: TRBJ2-2
size: medium-sized
DNA: TGTGCCAGCGCAGGACAGGGACCCGGGGAGCTGTTTTTT
CDR3: CASAGQGPGELFF